The 16 T cell receptor beta chains reported below all come from one sample, sequenced in a study of blood T cell repertoires in COVID-19 (dated by TCRdb to about 2020). The protocol used for the library was the immunoSEQ multiplex PCR assay. TCRdb provides this immuneACCESS table in a form limited to in-frame rearrangements. Some clones are lacking; in checked studies, under half of them reflect an unresolved V gene, and why the rest are absent is not known. Across this sample there are some 48,000 clones, with 90% seen only once. Of the sample, 5% to 6.5% falls within the top ten clones. Sample: peripheral blood. These receptors all come from a man between 70 and 80 years old with acute or convalescent COVID-19.

The rearrangement joins TRBV28 to TRBJ1-5, with 10 bases that match TRBD1. Losses at the gene ends were 5 bases for V and 6 bases for J; bases not matched to a gene: 7. This CDR3 comprises 15 residues. CDR1 MDHEN and CDR2 SYDVKM come from the germline V gene. CDR3 in DNA: TGTGCCAGCAGTCCCAGGGGACAGGGGCGTCAGCCCCAGCATTTT. Residues: CASSPRGQGRQPQHF.

The V call is TRBV18, the J call TRBJ1-1; D is ambiguous. The CDR3 loop spans 13 amino acids. V lost 3 bases and J 5 bases, leaving 10 bases between the germline ends. Germline CDR1 and CDR2: KGHSH and LQKENI. The CDR3: CASSPDGRTEAFF. The CDR3 bases are TGTGCCAGCTCACCCGACGGCAGGACTGAAGCTTTCTTT.

The chain has TRBV7-9 and TRBJ1-2, with TRBD1 matching 8 bases. Trimming cost V 1 base and J 8 bases; bases outside gene matches: 6. The CDR3 contains 14 residues. Per germline, CDR1 SEHNR and CDR2 FQNEAQ (reference sequence). In DNA form, the CDR3 reads TGTGCCAGCAGCTTAGGCACAGGGGGTCAAGGCTACACCTTC. This codes for CASSLGTGGQGYTF.

V usage is TRBV6-2 or TRBV6-3 and J usage is TRBJ2-2; D could derive from TRBD1 or TRBD2 (5 bases each). V was clipped by 6 bases and J by 4 bases, with 15 bases between them. This CDR3 has 15 residues. Germline-derived CDR1 and CDR2 are MNHEY and SVGEGT. The CDR3 DNA is TGTGCCAGCAGCCCGGGGCTAGTAGTCACCGGGGAGCTGTTTTTT. This translates into CASSPGLVVTGELFF.

The chain links TRBV7-2 to TRBJ2-3, with a possible D match to TRBD2 (6 bases). V shed 4 bases and J shed 6 bases, with 17 bases lying between them. This CDR3 spans 15 amino acids. The germline V gene encodes CDR1 SGHTA and CDR2 FQGNSA. The chain's CDR3 is CASSSSGGVGDTQYF. The CDR3 nucleotides read TGTGCCAGCAGCTCATCAGGCGGGGTGGGCGATACGCAGTATTTT.

The chain couples TRBV5-6 to TRBJ2-7, with D maybe TRBD1 (6 bases). Germline CDR1 reads SGHDT; CDR2 reads YYEEEE. V was clipped by 0 bases and J by 1 base, with 8 bases between them. The CDR3 runs 14 residues. As DNA, the CDR3 is TGTGCCAGCAGCTTGGTTGGACAGTCCTACGAGCAGTACTTC. It specifies CASSLVGQSYEQYF.

CDR3 region: CASSLQGAGEKLFF. The CDR3 nucleotides are TGCGCCAGCAGTCTACAGGGGGCGGGTGAAAAACTGTTTTTT. The chain is built from TRBV5-1 and TRBJ1-4, with TRBD1 identical over 9 bases. Germline V CDR1 and CDR2: SGHRS, YFSETQ. The V segment lost 5 bases and the J segment 7 bases; nucleotides outside the gene matches: 6. The CDR3 spans 14 residues.

In DNA, the CDR3 is TGTGCCAGTAGAAGTTCCAGGGGGCAAAGCACCGGGGAGCTGTTTTTT. Residues: CASRSSRGQSTGELFF. V usage is TRBV28 and J usage is TRBJ2-2; 8 bases line up with TRBD1. There are 16 residues in the CDR3. V shed 9 bases and J 4 bases; nucleotides not matched to a gene: 13. Germline V lookup: CDR1 MDHEN, CDR2 SYDVKM.

The rearrangement joins TRBV30 to TRBJ1-6; perhaps TRBD1 as D (5 bases). CDR3 length equals 15 residues. With 4 bases removed from V and 7 bases from J, the gap between germline ends came to 17 bases. Germline loops: CDR1 GTSNPN, CDR2 SVGIG (reference sequence). CDR3 sequence reads: CAWTPLAGRNSPLHF. CDR3 nucleotide sequence: TGTGCCTGGACCCCCTTGGCAGGGCGCAATTCACCCCTCCACTTT.

The V and J genes are TRBV7-6 and TRBJ2-1; TRBD1 matches at 7 bases. V shed 4 bases, J shed 0 bases, and the junction held 3 bases outside the gene matches. Germline V gives CDR1 SGHVS, CDR2 FNYEAQ. The CDR3 is 15 residues long. The DNA of the CDR3 is TGTGCCAGCAGCTCATACAGGGGCTCCTACAATGAGCAGTTCTTC. It is translated as CASSSYRGSYNEQFF.

This sequence joins TRBV19 and TRBJ1-1; unclear D gene. This CDR3 spans 14 amino acids. Germline-derived CDR1 and CDR2 are LNHDA and SQIVND (reference sequence). V lost 3 bases and J 0 bases, leaving 8 bases between the germline ends. CDR3 region: CASSIQAMNTEAFF. The CDR3 DNA reads TGTGCCAGTAGTATCCAGGCAATGAACACTGAAGCTTTCTTT. Based on the CDR3 plus reference TRBV19 and TRBJ1-1, the full variable domain is DGGITQSPKYLFRKEGQNVTLSCEQNLNHDAMYWYRQDPGQGLRLIYYSQIVNDFQKGDIAEGYSVSREKKESFPLTVTSAQKNPTAFYLCASSIQAMNTEAFFGQGTRLTVV.

This chain uses TRBV24-1 with TRBJ1-2; possibly TRBD1 for D (5 bases). In germline, CDR1 is KGHDR, CDR2 SFDVKD. CDR3 length equals 14 residues. V lost 3 bases, J lost 8 bases, and 15 bases lay in between. The CDR3 here is CATSDSRAEWGYTF. The CDR3 nucleotides read TGTGCCACCAGTGATAGCAGGGCCGAATGGGGCTACACCTTC.

The rearrangement links TRBV6-1 to TRBJ1-5; D is undetermined. CDR3 length: 15 residues. The V and J ends lost 1 base and 2 bases respectively, with 9 bases between them. CDR1 is MNHNS, CDR2 SASEGT, per germline. CDR3 residues: CASSEGVGGNQPQHF. As DNA, the CDR3 is TGTGCCAGCAGTGAAGGAGTGGGAGGCAATCAGCCCCAGCATTTT.

The chain joins TRBV3-1 (or the pseudogene TRBV3-2) to TRBJ2-7; unclear D gene. Germline loops: CDR1 LGHDT, CDR2 YNNKEL (reference sequence). V lost 0 bases and J lost 7, with 13 bases in between. The CDR3 loop spans 14 amino acids. CDR3 nucleotides: TGTGCCAGCAGCCAAGACGGTCACGCTAGAGAGCAGTACTTC. Encoded protein: CASSQDGHAREQYF.

The V and J genes are TRBV2 and TRBJ1-3; TRBD1 agrees at 12 bases. The germline CDR1 and CDR2 sequences are SNHLY and FYNNEI. Trimming cost V 7 bases and J 4 bases; bases outside gene matches: 11. There are 17 residues in the CDR3. CDR3 sequence reads: CASTGVGDRGRGNTIYF. The CDR3 bases are TGTGCCAGCACCGGGGTGGGGGACAGGGGGCGCGGAAACACCATATATTTT.

Here the CDR3 reads CASSQVLAGGYPMETQYF. The CDR3 nucleotides are TGCGCCAGCAGCCAAGTACTAGCGGGGGGATATCCTATGGAGACCCAGTACTTC. The rearrangement links TRBV4-1 to TRBJ2-5; the match to TRBD2 covers 12 bases. Germline V CDR1 and CDR2: MGHRA, YSYEKL. The CDR3 sequence is 18 residues long. Germline trimming cut 1 base from V and 5 bases from J; bases unmatched to any gene: 11.